The 29 T cell receptor beta chains reported below all come from one sample, sequenced in a study of early T cells in non-severe SARS-CoV-2 infection. TCRdb passed the 5' RACE reads through MiXCR, listing each CDR3 protein once. The data show around 26,000 distinct CDR3 sequences, 3.5% to 4.5% seen once. Sequenced sample: whole blood. These receptors all stem from an adult who was a healthcare worker with PCR-confirmed SARS-CoV-2 infection or an uninfected control (not recorded which).

This clonotype was counted at least ten times. This chain links TRBV5-8 with TRBJ2-1; TRBD1 matches at 7 bases. This CDR3 spans 15 amino acids. V was clipped by 4 bases and J by 0 bases; unmatched bases: 4. Germline-derived CDR1 and CDR2 are SGHTS and YDEGEE. CDR3 sequence reads: CASSQGDSSYNEQFF. The CDR3 nucleotides are TGTGCCAGCAGCCAGGGGGACAGCTCCTACAATGAGCAGTTCTTC.

This clonotype showed up many times. The J gene is TRBJ1-2, the V gene TRBV18, with 9 bases that match TRBD1. In germline, CDR1 is KGHSH, CDR2 LQKENI. The CDR3 length is 13 residues. V was clipped by 5 bases and J by 8 bases; unmatched bases: 6. The CDR3 coding sequence is TGTGCCAGCTCATCTACAGGGGGCGAGGGCTACACCTTC. This sequence encodes CASSSTGGEGYTF.

This clonotype was counted at least ten times. The rearrangement joins TRBV20-1 to TRBJ1-6, with TRBD1 matching over 7 bases. The junction had 15 bases not matched to a gene; V was cut back by 6 bases and J by 10 bases. The CDR3 is 15 amino acids. Germline values: CDR1 DFQATT, CDR2 SNEGSKA (reference sequence). The CDR3 reads CSAARGNRGSSPLHF. The CDR3 DNA sequence: TGCAGTGCCGCAAGGGGGAACAGGGGAAGCTCACCCCTCCACTTT.

This clonotype was seen at least ten times. V gene TRBV7-9 combines with J gene TRBJ2-1; D may be TRBD1 (6 bases). Germline CDR1 reads SEHNR; CDR2 reads FQNEAQ (reference sequence). The length of the CDR3 is 12 residues. Between the trimmed V and J ends, which lost 3 bases and 9 bases, there was a span of 9 bases. The CDR3 reads CASSFTGFEQFF. In DNA form, the CDR3 reads TGTGCCAGCAGCTTCACAGGGTTTGAGCAGTTCTTC.

This clonotype was seen at least ten times. The chain is built from TRBV20-1 and TRBJ1-1; D may be TRBD1 (5 bases). Trimming cost V 5 bases and J 1 base, with 14 bases left between them. This CDR3 is 14 amino acids long. Germline CDR1 and CDR2: DFQATT and SNEGSKA (reference sequence). This CDR3 is CSAQGDGGNTEAFF. DNA for the CDR3: TGCAGTGCTCAGGGAGATGGGGGGAACACTGAAGCTTTCTTT.

The chain joins TRBV20-1 to TRBJ2-7; D call uncertain. The germline V and J ends were trimmed by 1 base and 3 bases, with 4 bases remaining between them. Germline loops: CDR1 DFQATT, CDR2 SNEGSKA (reference sequence). This CDR3 is 11 amino acids long. CDR3 nucleotide sequence: TGCAGTGCTAGAGGGGGCTACGAGCAGTACTTC. Protein: CSARGGYEQYF.

The table lists this clonotype with many counts. V is TRBV18 and J is TRBJ1-2; no reliable D call. The CDR3 contains 13 residues. V lost 2 bases and J lost 5, with 9 bases in between. Germline loops: CDR1 KGHSH, CDR2 LQKENI. The CDR3 protein is CASSPDKVYGYTF. CDR3 DNA sequence: TGTGCCAGCTCACCAGACAAAGTATATGGCTACACCTTC.

This clonotype was seen at least ten times. The rearrangement links TRBV18 to TRBJ1-4; D unclear. CDR1 KGHSH and CDR2 LQKENI come from the germline V gene. The V end lost 2 bases, the J end lost 6 bases, and 7 bases lay between the germline ends. The CDR3 extends over 13 amino acids. CDR3 nucleotides: TGTGCCAGCTCACCAGAAGGGTATGAAAAACTGTTTTTT. It encodes CASSPEGYEKLFF.

Ten or more counts support this clonotype. CDR3 region: CSARAGGATDTQYF. CDR3 bases: TGCAGTGCTAGAGCAGGTGGGGCCACAGATACGCAGTATTTT. J is TRBJ2-3 and V is TRBV20-1, with D maybe TRBD1 (5 bases). V was trimmed by 1 base and J by 2 bases, leaving 10 bases between them. This CDR3 region has 14 residues. The germline CDR1 and CDR2 sequences are DFQATT and SNEGSKA (reference sequence).

This clonotype turned up a few times. The chain combines TRBV14 with TRBJ2-7; D ambiguous. V lost 1 base and J 6 bases, leaving 10 bases between the germline ends. CDR1 is SGHDN, CDR2 FVKESK, per germline. The CDR3 runs 13 residues. The CDR3 DNA reads as TGTGCCAGCAGCCAAGGTATAGTGGGCGAGCAGTACTTC. Amino acids: CASSQGIVGEQYF.

This clonotype appeared many times. The chain links TRBV5-8 to TRBJ2-7, with D possibly being TRBD2 (5 bases). The CDR3 runs 16 residues. Per the germline V gene, CDR1 is SGHTS and CDR2 is YDEGEE. V dropped 4 bases and J dropped 2 bases, with 19 bases sitting between them. The CDR3 reads CASSLPTRGPTYEQYF. As DNA, the CDR3 is TGTGCCAGCAGCCTCCCCACCCGCGGGCCAACCTACGAGCAGTACTTC.

The rearrangement links TRBV4-1 to TRBJ1-3, with 10 nucleotides matching TRBD1. The V and J ends lost 3 bases and 2 bases, in that order; junction bases with no gene match: 1. CDR1 and CDR2 (germline): MGHRA, YSYEKL. The length of the CDR3 is 15 residues. CDR3 DNA: TGCGCCAGCAGCCAGGGGACAGGGGCTGGAAACACCATATATTTT. This codes for CASSQGTGAGNTIYF.

This clonotype has at least ten counts. The gene calls are TRBV20-1 and TRBJ1-4; 7 bases align to TRBD1. V shed 4 bases and J 5 bases; nucleotides not matched to a gene: 1. Germline lookup yields CDR1 DFQATT and CDR2 SNEGSKA (reference sequence). The CDR3 length is 12 residues. DNA for the CDR3: TGCAGTGCTAAGGGACAGAATGAAAAACTGTTTTTT. Translation gives CSAKGQNEKLFF.

This clonotype was seen ten or more times. The V call is TRBV12-2, the J call TRBJ2-1; the DNA was not compared with TRBD2, the D call given in the table. TRBV12-2 is designated a pseudogene. The CDR3 loop spans 15 amino acids. This CDR3 reads CASRPRDYHYNEQFF. The CDR3 region has the DNA TGTGCAAGTCGTCCCCGGGACTACCACTACAATGAGCAGTTCTTC.

This clonotype has ten or more counts. The genes are TRBV28 and TRBJ2-2; 9 bases are shared with TRBD2. This CDR3 comprises 16 residues. Germline loops: CDR1 MDHEN, CDR2 SYDVKM. V dropped 3 bases and J dropped 7; count of bases not matched to a gene: 9. The CDR3 DNA reads as TGTGCCAGCAGTTTGGTGATAGCGGGAGTGCTCGGGGAGCTGTTTTTT. Protein sequence: CASSLVIAGVLGELFF.

This clonotype occurred many times. This chain joins TRBV21-1 and TRBJ1-6; whether TRBD1, the table's D call, matches the DNA was not checked. TRBV21-1 is assigned pseudogene status. The CDR3 totals 17 residues. The CDR3 sequence is CASSKELRTEVGSPLHF. CDR3 sequence (DNA): TGTGCCAGCAGCAAAGAACTTAGGACAGAAGTCGGGTCACCCCTCCACTTT.

This clonotype was picked up many times. This rearrangement joins TRBV5-5 to TRBJ2-7; possibly TRBD1 for D (8 bases). V lost 4 bases, J lost 7 bases, and 18 bases lay in between. CDR3 length: 14 residues. Germline lookup yields CDR1 SGHKS and CDR2 YYEKEE (reference sequence). The CDR3 sequence is CASSPGQGAGEQYF. CDR3 DNA: TGTGCCAGCAGCCCAGGACAGGGAGCGGGGGAGCAGTACTTC.

This clonotype was observed at least ten times. The J gene is TRBJ2-1, the V gene TRBV9, with D possibly matching TRBD2 (5 bases). The length of the CDR3 is 15 residues. Trimming removed 1 base at V and 9 bases at J, with 17 bases between. Germline-derived CDR1 and CDR2 are SGDLS and YYNGEE. The CDR3 region has the DNA TGTGCCAGCAGCGTATACCTAGCTTCCCTAGGTGAGCAGTTCTTC. Translating it yields CASSVYLASLGEQFF.

This clonotype was observed a few times. The chain has TRBV20-1 and TRBJ2-7, with D tentatively TRBD2 (6 bases). In germline, CDR1 is DFQATT, CDR2 SNEGSKA (reference sequence). Trimming stripped 6 bases from V and 6 bases from J, with 15 bases between. The CDR3 spans 12 residues. CDR3 DNA: TGCAGTGCCCCGACTAGGGTCGGCGAGCAGTACTTC. Its translation is CSAPTRVGEQYF.

This clonotype was counted at least ten times. V usage is TRBV11-2 and J usage is TRBJ2-5, with 9 bases lining up with TRBD2. Losses at the gene ends were 2 bases for V and 4 bases for J; bases not matched to a gene: 5. Germline V gene data show CDR1 as SGHAT and CDR2 as FQNNGV. CDR3 size: 15 residues. Here the CDR3 DNA reads TGTGCCAGCAGCTTAAGACTAGCGGTCGTAGAGACCCAGTACTTC. Protein: CASSLRLAVVETQYF. The whole variable domain, filled in from reference TRBV11-2 and TRBJ2-5, reads EAGVAQSPRYKIIEKRQSVAFWCNPISGHATLYWYQQILGQGPKLLIQFQNNGVVDDSQLPKDRFSAERLKGVDSTLKIQPAKLEDSAVYLCASSLRLAVVETQYFGPGTRLLVL.

This clonotype was detected only a few times. This chain connects TRBV4-1 to TRBJ2-7; D might be TRBD2 (7 bases). The CDR3 is 14 residues long. Trimming left V 3 bases short and J 6 bases short, with 15 bases between. From germline, CDR1 is MGHRA and CDR2 YSYEKL. The CDR3 DNA is TGCGCCAGCAGCCACCGGGACGGGGGGCTCGAGCAGTACTTC. Protein sequence: CASSHRDGGLEQYF.

There are many counts of this clonotype. The CDR3 DNA reads TGTGCCAGCAGCGCGACAGGGTTGGATTCACCCCTCCACTTT. It codes for CASSATGLDSPLHF. The chain couples TRBV11-2 to TRBJ1-6; 7 bases match TRBD1. The CDR3 runs 14 residues. Germline V gives CDR1 SGHAT, CDR2 FQNNGV. J was trimmed by 8 bases and V by 5 bases; bases with no gene match: 6.

This clonotype was observed many times. The V call is TRBV6-1, the J call TRBJ2-5; D is unclear. V was pared by 0 bases and J by 7 bases, with 12 bases between. Germline CDR1 and CDR2: MNHNS and SASEGT. This CDR3 comprises 14 residues. The CDR3 bases are TGTGCCAGCAGTGAAGCGGGGTCGGGCGGGACCCAGTACTTC. Its translation: CASSEAGSGGTQYF.

In this sample, this clonotype is medium-sized. DNA of the CDR3: TGTGCCAGCAGCTTAGGGACAGTAAATGAGCAGTTCTTC. This gives the protein CASSLGTVNEQFF. V and J are TRBV7-2 and TRBJ2-1; TRBD1 might be the D (6 bases). Trimming stripped 1 base from V and 7 bases from J, with 8 bases between. Germline V gene lookup returns CDR1 SGHTA and CDR2 FQGNSA. The CDR3 covers 13 residues.

Ten or more counts support this clonotype. V and J are TRBV29-1 and TRBJ2-5, with TRBD1 identical over 10 bases. V gave up 7 bases and J gave up 4 bases; unmatched junction bases: 6. This CDR3 is built from 13 residues. Per germline, CDR1 SQVTM and CDR2 ANQGSEA. Here the CDR3 reads CSARQGAGETQYF. CDR3 DNA sequence: TGCAGCGCCAGACAGGGGGCAGGAGAGACCCAGTACTTC. Based on the CDR3 plus reference TRBV29-1 and TRBJ2-5, the full variable domain is SAVISQKPSRDICQRGTSLTIQCQVDSQVTMMFWYRQQPGQSLTLIATANQGSEATYESGFVIDKFPISRPNLTFSTLTVSNMSPEDSSIYLCSARQGAGETQYFGPGTRLLVL.

This clonotype turned up a few times. CDR3 nucleotide sequence: TGTGCCAGCAGCTTAGACAGGTCATCAACAGATACGCAGTATTTT. Translated: CASSLDRSSTDTQYF. V is TRBV11-2 and J is TRBJ2-3; D is ambiguous. This CDR3 region has 15 residues. V shed 0 bases and J shed 3 bases, with 10 bases lying between them. The germline CDR1 and CDR2 sequences are SGHAT and FQNNGV.

This clonotype was picked up many times. Written as DNA, the CDR3 is TGTGCCAGCAGCTCCGCAGGCCGAGAGACCCAGTACTTC. Amino acids: CASSSAGRETQYF. The chain employs TRBV7-8 and TRBJ2-5; D remains ambiguous. Trimming took 4 bases from V and 4 from J, leaving 10 bases between them. Germline V gene sequence: CDR1 SGHVS, CDR2 FQNEAQ. The CDR3 sequence is 13 residues long.

The V call is TRBV11-3, the J call TRBJ2-3; no clear D gene. In germline, CDR1 is SGHNT, CDR2 YENEEA. The CDR3 length is 13 residues. Trimming stripped 0 bases from V and 2 bases from J, with 3 bases between. The CDR3 DNA reads TGTGCCAGCAGCTTAGACACCACAGATACGCAGTATTTT. The encoded protein is CASSLDTTDTQYF.

Many counts were recorded for this clonotype. V gene TRBV28 combines with J gene TRBJ2-1, with D maybe TRBD2 (6 bases). V shed 4 bases and J shed 7 bases, with 14 bases lying between them. Germline CDR1 MDHEN, CDR2 SYDVKM. The CDR3 loop spans 14 amino acids. In nucleotides, the CDR3 is TGTGCCAGCAGTTCCCCTAGCGCCGAAAATGAGCAGTTCTTC. It yields the protein CASSSPSAENEQFF.